There are a few counts of the clone carrying this T cell receptor (beta chain). The sample comes from a study of OX40 agonist ivuxolimab in advanced cancers. The overall study: In this cohort, patients received ivuxolimab, an agonistic anti-OX40 (CD134) antibody. The dose-escalation cohort had hepatocellular carcinoma, melanoma, renal cell or head and neck cancer.

Exclusion applied to patients with autoimmune disease history or systemic immunosuppression. Blood samples were obtained at baseline, cycle 4 day 1, and cycle 7 day 1. Repertoires were generated with immunoSEQ multiplex PCR, while TCRdb's copy carries only in-frame clones and drops some. Among about 40,000 clones listed, 88% were seen once. Germline lookup yields CDR1 LNHDA and CDR2 SQIVND (reference sequence). The CDR3 sequence is 15 residues long. V dropped 7 bases and J dropped 0; count of bases not matched to a gene: 5. This chain uses TRBV19 with TRBJ2-2; 7 nucleotides agree with TRBD1. The receptor comes from an adult with an advanced solid tumor such as melanoma, head and neck, liver or kidney cancer. Sequences were derived from CD4+ or CD8+ T cells sorted from blood, sampled in a trial of the OX40 agonist ivuxolimab. The CDR3 protein is CASIQGTANTGELFF. The CDR3 DNA reads TGTGCCAGTATCCAGGGGACAGCGAACACCGGGGAGCTGTTTTTT.